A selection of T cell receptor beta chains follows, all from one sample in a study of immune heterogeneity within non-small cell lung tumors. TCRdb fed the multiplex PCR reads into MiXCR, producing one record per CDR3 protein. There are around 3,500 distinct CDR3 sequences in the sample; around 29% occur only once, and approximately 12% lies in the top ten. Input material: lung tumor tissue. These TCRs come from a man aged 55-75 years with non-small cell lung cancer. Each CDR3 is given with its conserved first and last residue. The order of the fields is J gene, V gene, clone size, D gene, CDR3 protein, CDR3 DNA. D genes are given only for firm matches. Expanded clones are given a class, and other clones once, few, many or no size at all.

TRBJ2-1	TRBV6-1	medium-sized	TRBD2	CASSDPRLAGVYNEQFF	TGTGCCAGCAGTGATCCCCGACTAGCGGGAGTGTACAATGAGCAGTTCTTC
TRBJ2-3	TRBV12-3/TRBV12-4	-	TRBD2	CASGLATSEYTDTQYF	TGTGCCAGCGGTTTAGCAACTAGCGAGTACACAGATACGCAGTATTTT
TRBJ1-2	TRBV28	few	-	CASSQGRTFYGYTF	TGTGCCAGCAGTCAGGGACGGACCTTCTATGGCTACACCTTC
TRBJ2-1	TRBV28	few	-	CASSLRGPLDYNEQFF	TGTGCCAGCAGTTTACGGGGACCCCTCGACTACAATGAGCAGTTCTTC
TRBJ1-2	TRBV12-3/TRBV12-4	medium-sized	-	CASSLVRAGGYTF	TGTGCCAGCAGTTTAGTTAGGGCGGGCGGCTACACCTTC
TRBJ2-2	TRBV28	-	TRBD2	CAGKKGLAGAGELFF	TGTGCCGGCAAAAAGGGACTAGCGGGAGCCGGGGAGCTGTTTTTT
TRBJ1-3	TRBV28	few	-	CASSKQSGNTIYF	TGTGCCAGCTCAAAACAGTCTGGAAACACCATATATTTT
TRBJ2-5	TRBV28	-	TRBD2	CASILRTSGETQYF	TGTGCCAGCATATTAAGGACTAGCGGAGAGACCCAGTACTTC
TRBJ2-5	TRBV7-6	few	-	CASSHYRDETQYF	TGTGCCAGCAGCCATTACAGGGATGAGACCCAGTACTTC
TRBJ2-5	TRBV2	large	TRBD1	CASSGTAKETQYF	TGTGCCAGCAGCGGGACAGCCAAAGAGACCCAGTACTTC
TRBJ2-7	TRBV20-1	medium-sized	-	CSASGWDGYEQYF	TGCAGTGCTAGCGGGTGGGACGGCTACGAGCAGTACTTC
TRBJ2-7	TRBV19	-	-	CAGAPNQINSEQYF	TGCGCCGGCGCCCCGAACCAAATCAACTCCGAGCAGTACTTC
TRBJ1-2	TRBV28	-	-	CVRGGWGSANYGYTF	TGTGTCAGAGGGGGTTGGGGCAGCGCTAACTATGGCTACACCTTC
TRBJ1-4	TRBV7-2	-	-	CASSHGWGEKLFF	TGTGCCAGCAGCCACGGGTGGGGAGAAAAACTGTTTTTT
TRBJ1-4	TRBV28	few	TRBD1	CASSLERGHSNEKLFF	TGTGCCAGCAGTTTAGAGAGGGGGCACTCGAATGAAAAACTGTTTTTT
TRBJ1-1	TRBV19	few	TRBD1	CASIGRGANTEAFF	TGTGCCAGTATCGGCAGGGGGGCGAACACTGAAGCTTTCTTT
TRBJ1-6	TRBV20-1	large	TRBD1	CSAQGQGSSYNSPLHF	TGCAGTGCTCAGGGACAGGGAAGCTCCTATAATTCACCCCTCCACTTT
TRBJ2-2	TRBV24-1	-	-	CATSDTGSTGELFF	TGTGCCACCAGTGACACAGGGTCCACCGGGGAGCTGTTTTTT
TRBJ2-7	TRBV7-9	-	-	CASRLAERYEQYF	TGTGCCAGCAGATTAGCAGAAAGGTACGAGCAGTACTTC
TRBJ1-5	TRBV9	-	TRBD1	CASSVGAGTGSGQPQHF	TGTGCCAGCAGCGTTGGTGCCGGGACAGGGAGCGGGCAGCCCCAGCATTTT
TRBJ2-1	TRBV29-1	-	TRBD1	CSVEDSGGVGSYNEQFF	TGCAGCGTTGAAGATTCAGGGGGCGTTGGGTCCTACAATGAGCAGTTCTTC
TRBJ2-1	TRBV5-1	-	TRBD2	CASSILAGQDEQFF	TGCGCCAGCAGCATACTAGCGGGGCAAGATGAGCAGTTCTTC
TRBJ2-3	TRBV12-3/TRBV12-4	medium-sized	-	CASSLGRAIDTQYF	TGTGCCAGCAGTCTCGGGAGAGCGATAGATACGCAGTATTTT
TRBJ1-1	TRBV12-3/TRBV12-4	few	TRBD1	CASGTAVNTEAFF	TGTGCCAGCGGGACAGCTGTGAACACTGAAGCTTTCTTT
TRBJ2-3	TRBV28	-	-	CASSLLVGFTDTQYF	TGTGCCAGCAGTTTATTGGTGGGATTCACAGATACGCAGTATTTT
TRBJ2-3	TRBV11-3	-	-	CASSLGQPTDKQYF	TGTGCCAGCAGCTTAGGACAACCCACAGATAAGCAGTATTTT
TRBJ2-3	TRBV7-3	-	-	CDSSLMSQGNTDTQYF	TGTGACAGCAGCTTAATGTCACAGGGTAACACAGATACGCAGTATTTT
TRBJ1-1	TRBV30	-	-	CAWSVRQTVNTEAFF	TGTGCCTGGAGTGTACGGCAAACGGTGAACACTGAAGCTTTCTTT
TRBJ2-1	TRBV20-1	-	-	CSAWDSMVGSYSEQFF	TGCAGTGCTTGGGACTCCATGGTGGGCTCCTACAGTGAGCAGTTCTTC
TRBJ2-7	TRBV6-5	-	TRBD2	CASSYSDGGVSEEQYF	TGTGCCAGCAGTTACTCTGATGGGGGGGTAAGCGAGGAGCAGTACTTC
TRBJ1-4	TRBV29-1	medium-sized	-	CSVDETGGEKLFF	TGCAGCGTTGACGAGACAGGCGGAGAAAAACTGTTTTTT
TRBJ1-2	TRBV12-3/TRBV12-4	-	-	CASSPWDNYCYTF	TGTGCCAGCAGTCCCTGGGACAATTATTGCTACACCTTC
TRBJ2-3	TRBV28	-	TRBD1	CASSISGTGGSGTQYF	TGTGCCAGCAGTATCTCCGGGACAGGGGGCTCTGGTACGCAGTATTTT
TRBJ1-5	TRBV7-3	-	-	CASSLTPREYQPQHF	TGTGCCAGCAGCTTAACACCCAGAGAATATCAGCCCCAGCATTTT
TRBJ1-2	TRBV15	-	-	CTTSREQVNYDYTF	TGTACCACCAGCAGAGAACAGGTTAACTATGACTACACCTTC
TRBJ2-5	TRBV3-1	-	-	CASSQDSLQGKTQYF	TGTGCCAGCAGCCAAGACTCCTTACAAGGGAAGACCCAGTACTTC
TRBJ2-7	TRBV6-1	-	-	CASARGPTSYEQYF	TGTGCCTCAGCCCGGGGGCCAACCTCCTACGAGCAGTACTTC
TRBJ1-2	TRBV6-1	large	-	CASSPGTNYYGYTF	TGTGCCAGCAGTCCTGGGACGAACTACTATGGCTACACCTTC
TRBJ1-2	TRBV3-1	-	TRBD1	CASGQVRDRGIGNYGYTF	TGTGCCAGCGGCCAAGTAAGGGACAGGGGGATTGGAAACTATGGCTACACCTTC
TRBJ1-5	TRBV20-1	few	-	CSASRAHQPQHF	TGCAGTGCTAGCAGGGCCCATCAGCCCCAGCATTTT
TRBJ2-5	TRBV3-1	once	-	CASSQYNQETQYF	TGTGCCAGCAGCCAATACAACCAAGAGACCCAGTACTTC
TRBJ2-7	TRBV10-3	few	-	CAISESTYEQYF	TGTGCCATCAGTGAGTCTACTTACGAGCAGTACTTC
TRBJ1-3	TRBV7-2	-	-	CASSLGFGNTIYF	TGTGCCAGCAGCCTAGGGTTTGGAAACACCATATATTTT
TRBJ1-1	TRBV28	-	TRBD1	CASTVPRDRYNTEAFF	TGTGCCAGCACTGTACCCCGGGACAGGTATAACACTGAAGCTTTCTTT
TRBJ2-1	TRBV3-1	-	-	CASSPIIGGRHEQFF	TGTGCCAGCAGCCCAATTATTGGGGGACGGCATGAGCAGTTCTTC
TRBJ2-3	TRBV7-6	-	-	CASSPGRADTQYF	TGTGCCAGCAGCCCTGGTCGGGCGGATACGCAGTATTTT
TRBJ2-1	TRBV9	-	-	CASGAYNEQFF	TGTGCCAGCGGCGCTTACAATGAGCAGTTCTTC
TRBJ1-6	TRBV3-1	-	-	CASSQDPDSPIHF	TGTGCCAGCAGCCAAGATCCCGATTCACCCATCCACTTC
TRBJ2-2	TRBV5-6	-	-	CASSPKTGQPNTGELFF	TGTGCCAGCAGTCCCAAAACAGGGCAGCCTAACACCGGGGAGCTGTTTTTT
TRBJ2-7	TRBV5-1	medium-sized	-	CASSSTGTEPYEQYF	TGCGCCAGCAGCTCGACCGGGACCGAACCCTACGAGCAGTACTTC
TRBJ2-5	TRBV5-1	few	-	CASRRVIGAQETQYF	TGCGCCAGCCGGCGGGTTATCGGGGCCCAAGAGACCCAGTACTTC
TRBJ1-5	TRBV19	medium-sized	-	CASRARGSNQPQHF	TGTGCCAGTAGGGCCAGGGGCTCTAATCAGCCCCAGCATTTT
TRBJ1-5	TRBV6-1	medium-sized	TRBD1	CASRLGGGGWNQPQHF	TGTGCCAGCAGACTAGGAGGAGGGGGCTGGAATCAGCCCCAGCATTTT
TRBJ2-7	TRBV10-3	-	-	CAISETGRLSYEQYF	TGTGCCATCAGTGAGACAGGGCGCCTCTCCTACGAGCAGTACTTC
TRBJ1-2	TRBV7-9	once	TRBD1	CASSFPGQVYGYTF	TGTGCCAGCAGCTTTCCGGGACAGGTCTATGGCTACACCTTC